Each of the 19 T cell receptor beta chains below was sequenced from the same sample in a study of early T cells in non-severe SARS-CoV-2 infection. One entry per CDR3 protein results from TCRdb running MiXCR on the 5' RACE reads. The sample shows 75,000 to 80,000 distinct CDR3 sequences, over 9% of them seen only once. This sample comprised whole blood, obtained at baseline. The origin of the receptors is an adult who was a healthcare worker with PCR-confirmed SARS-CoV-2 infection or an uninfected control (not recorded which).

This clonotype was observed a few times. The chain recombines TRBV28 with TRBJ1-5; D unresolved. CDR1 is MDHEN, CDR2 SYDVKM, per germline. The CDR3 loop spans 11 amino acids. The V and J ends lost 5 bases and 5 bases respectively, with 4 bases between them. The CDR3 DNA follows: TGTGCCAGCAGTCCAGATCAGCCCCAGCATTTT. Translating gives CASSPDQPQHF.

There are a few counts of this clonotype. The CDR3 sequence: CASSYDPGLGETQYF. DNA for the CDR3: TGTGCCAGCAGTTACGATCCTGGACTAGGGGAGACCCAGTACTTC. This rearrangement joins TRBV6-5 to TRBJ2-5; 7 positions agree with TRBD2. V lost 2 bases to trimming and J lost 5 bases; unmatched junction nucleotides: 8. The germline V gene has CDR1 MNHEY and CDR2 SVGAGI. The CDR3 runs to 15 residues.

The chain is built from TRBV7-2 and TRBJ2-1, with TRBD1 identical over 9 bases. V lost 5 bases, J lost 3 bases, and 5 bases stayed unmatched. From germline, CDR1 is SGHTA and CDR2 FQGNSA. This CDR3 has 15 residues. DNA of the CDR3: TGTGCCAGCAGCCCAGACAGGGGGTTCTACAATGAGCAGTTCTTC. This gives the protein CASSPDRGFYNEQFF.

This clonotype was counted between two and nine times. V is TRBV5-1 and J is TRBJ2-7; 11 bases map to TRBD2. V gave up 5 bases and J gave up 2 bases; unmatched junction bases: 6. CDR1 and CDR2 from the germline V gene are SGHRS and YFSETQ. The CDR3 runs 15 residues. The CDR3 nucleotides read TGCGCCAGCAGTAGCGGGGGGGGCTTTGCCTACGAGCAGTACTTC. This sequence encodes CASSSGGGFAYEQYF.

The CDR3 region is CASSFLAGTGNTEAFF. CDR3 DNA: TGCGCCAGCAGCTTCCTAGCCGGGACAGGGAACACTGAAGCTTTCTTT. The chain is built from TRBV5-1 and TRBJ1-1; TRBD1 matches 8 bases. The V and J ends lost 2 bases and 1 base, in that order; junction bases with no gene match: 7. Germline assignment: CDR1 SGHRS and CDR2 YFSETQ. The length of the CDR3 is 16 residues.

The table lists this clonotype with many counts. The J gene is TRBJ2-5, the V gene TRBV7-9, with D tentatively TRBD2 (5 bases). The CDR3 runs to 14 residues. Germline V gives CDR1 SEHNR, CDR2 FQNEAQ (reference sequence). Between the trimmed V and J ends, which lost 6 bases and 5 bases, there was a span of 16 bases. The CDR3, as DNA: TGTGCCAGCAGTCCGTCTACTAGTAGCGAGACCCAGTACTTC. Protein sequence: CASSPSTSSETQYF.

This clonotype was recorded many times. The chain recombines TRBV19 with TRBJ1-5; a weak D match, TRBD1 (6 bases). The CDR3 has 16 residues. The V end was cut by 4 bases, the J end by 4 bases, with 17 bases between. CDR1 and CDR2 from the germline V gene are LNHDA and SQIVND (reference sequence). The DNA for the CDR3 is TGTGCCAGTAGTACAACCGGGACACCTAGTAATCAGCCCCAGCATTTT. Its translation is CASSTTGTPSNQPQHF.

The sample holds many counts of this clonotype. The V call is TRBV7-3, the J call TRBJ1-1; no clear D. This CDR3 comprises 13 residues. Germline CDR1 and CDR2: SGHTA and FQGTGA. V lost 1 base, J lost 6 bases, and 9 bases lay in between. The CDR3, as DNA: TGTGCCAGCAGCTTAAATTCCTTGGCTGAAGCTTTCTTT. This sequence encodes CASSLNSLAEAFF.

The CDR3 is CSVQGGNYEQYF. The CDR3, as DNA: TGCAGCGTTCAAGGAGGAAATTACGAGCAGTACTTC. The rearrangement uses TRBV29-1 and TRBJ2-7; D may be TRBD2 (5 bases). Trimming took 5 bases from V and 4 from J, leaving 12 bases between them. The V gene's germline CDR1 is SQVTM and CDR2 ANQGSEA. This CDR3 comprises 12 residues.

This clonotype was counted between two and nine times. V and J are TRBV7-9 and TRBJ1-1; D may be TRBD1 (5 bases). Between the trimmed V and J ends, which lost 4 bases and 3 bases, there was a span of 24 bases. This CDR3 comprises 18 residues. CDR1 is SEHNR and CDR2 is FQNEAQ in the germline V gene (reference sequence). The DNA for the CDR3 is TGTGCCAGCAGCTCCCGAATGGGGGTCGGACTTCGGGACACTGAAGCTTTCTTT. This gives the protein CASSSRMGVGLRDTEAFF.

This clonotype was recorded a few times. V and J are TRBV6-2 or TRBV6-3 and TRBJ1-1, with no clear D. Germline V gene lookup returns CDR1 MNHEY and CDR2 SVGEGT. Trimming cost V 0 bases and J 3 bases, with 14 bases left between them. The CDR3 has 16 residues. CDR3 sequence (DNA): TGTGCCAGCAGTTACTCGGGCTCGGGGAGGGACACTGAAGCTTTCTTT. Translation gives CASSYSGSGRDTEAFF.

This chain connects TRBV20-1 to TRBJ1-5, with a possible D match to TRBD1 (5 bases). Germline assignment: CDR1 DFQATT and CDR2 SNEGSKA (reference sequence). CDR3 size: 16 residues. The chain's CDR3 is CSPPGQEGWAGQPQHF. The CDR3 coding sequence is TGCAGCCCTCCGGGGCAGGAGGGATGGGCAGGTCAGCCCCAGCATTTT.

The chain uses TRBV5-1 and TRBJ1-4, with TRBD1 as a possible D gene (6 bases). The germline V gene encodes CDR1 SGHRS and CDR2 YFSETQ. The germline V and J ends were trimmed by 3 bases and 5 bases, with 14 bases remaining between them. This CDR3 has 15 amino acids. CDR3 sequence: CASSWDTSSNEKLFF. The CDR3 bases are TGCGCCAGCAGCTGGGACACGTCATCGAATGAAAAACTGTTTTTT.

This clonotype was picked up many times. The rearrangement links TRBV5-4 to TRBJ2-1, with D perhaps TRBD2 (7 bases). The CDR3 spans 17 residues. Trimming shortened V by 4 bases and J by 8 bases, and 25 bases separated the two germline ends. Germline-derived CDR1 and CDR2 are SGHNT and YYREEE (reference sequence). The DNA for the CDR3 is TGTGCCAGCAGCACCGCGGGGGCACCCGGGTTTTTGTATGAGCAGTTCTTC. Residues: CASSTAGAPGFLYEQFF.

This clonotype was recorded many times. Written as DNA, the CDR3 is TGCAGCATCTCCGGGGACAGGGGGAGGTACGAGCAGTACTTC. This codes for CSISGDRGRYEQYF. This chain links TRBV29-1 with TRBJ2-7, with 11 bases lining up with TRBD1. CDR1 is SQVTM and CDR2 is ANQGSEA in the germline V gene. Trimming at V came to 8 bases and at J to 4 bases, leaving 10 bases not matched to a gene. This CDR3 region has 14 residues.

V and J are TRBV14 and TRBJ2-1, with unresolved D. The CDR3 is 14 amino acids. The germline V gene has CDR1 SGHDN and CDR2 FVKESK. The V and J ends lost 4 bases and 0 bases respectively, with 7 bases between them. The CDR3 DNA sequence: TGTGCCAGCAGCCCAATTAGCTCCTACAATGAGCAGTTCTTC. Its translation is CASSPISSYNEQFF.

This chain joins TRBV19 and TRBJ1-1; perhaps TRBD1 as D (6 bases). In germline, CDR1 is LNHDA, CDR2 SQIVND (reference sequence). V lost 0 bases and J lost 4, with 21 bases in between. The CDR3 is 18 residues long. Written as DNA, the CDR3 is TGTGCCAGTAGTATAGATCGAACAGGGCTTCTTTCCGGCACTGAAGCTTTCTTT. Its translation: CASSIDRTGLLSGTEAFF.

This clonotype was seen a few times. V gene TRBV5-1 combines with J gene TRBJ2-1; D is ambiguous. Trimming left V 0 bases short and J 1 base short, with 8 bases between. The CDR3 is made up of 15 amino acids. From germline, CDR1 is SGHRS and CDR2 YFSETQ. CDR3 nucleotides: TGCGCCAGCAGCTTGGATGGAGATTCCTACAATGAGCAGTTCTTC. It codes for CASSLDGDSYNEQFF. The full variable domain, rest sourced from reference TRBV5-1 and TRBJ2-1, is KAGVTQTPRYLIKTRGQQVTLSCSPISGHRSVSWYQQTPGQGLQFLFEYFSETQRNKGNFPGRFSGRQFSNSRSEMNVSTLELGDSALYLCASSLDGDSYNEQFFGPGTRLTVL.

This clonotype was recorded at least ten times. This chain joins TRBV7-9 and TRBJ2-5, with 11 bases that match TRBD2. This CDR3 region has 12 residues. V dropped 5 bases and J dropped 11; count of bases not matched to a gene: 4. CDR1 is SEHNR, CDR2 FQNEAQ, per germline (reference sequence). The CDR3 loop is CASSAGLADQYF. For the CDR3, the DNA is TGTGCCAGCAGCGCGGGACTAGCGGATCAGTACTTC.